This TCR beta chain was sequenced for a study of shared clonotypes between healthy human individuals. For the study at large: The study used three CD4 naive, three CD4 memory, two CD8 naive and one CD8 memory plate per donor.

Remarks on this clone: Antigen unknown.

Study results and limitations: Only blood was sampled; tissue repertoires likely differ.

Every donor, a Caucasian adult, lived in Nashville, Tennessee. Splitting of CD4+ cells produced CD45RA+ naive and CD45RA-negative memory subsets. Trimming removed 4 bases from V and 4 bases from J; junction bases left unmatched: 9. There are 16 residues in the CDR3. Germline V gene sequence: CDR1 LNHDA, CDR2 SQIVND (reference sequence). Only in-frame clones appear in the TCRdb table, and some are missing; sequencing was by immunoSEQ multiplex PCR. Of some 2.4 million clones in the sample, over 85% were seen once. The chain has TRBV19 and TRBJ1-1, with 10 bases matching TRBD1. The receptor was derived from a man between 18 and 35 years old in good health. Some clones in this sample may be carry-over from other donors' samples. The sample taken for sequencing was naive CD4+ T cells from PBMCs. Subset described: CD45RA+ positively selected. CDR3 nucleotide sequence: TGTGCCAGTAGTACCCGGGACAGGGGAGGAGGCACTGAAGCTTTCTTT. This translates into CASSTRDRGGGTEAFF.